Given below is one TCR beta chain in context. Its antigen is not known. Looked up from germline, CDR1 is SGDLS and CDR2 is YYNGEE. V was shortened by 2 bases and J by 4 bases, with 18 bases between the two germline ends. This CDR3 contains 16 residues. The PCR employed 60 Vbeta primers together with 13 Jbeta primers. Sequencing used immunoSEQ multiplex PCR; TCRdb keeps in-frame clones, though not all of them. This table has 110,000 or so clones, approximately 79% appearing once. This record belongs to a study of cytomegalovirus exposure and HLA in healthy donors. Findings of the study overall: CMV serostatus was the sole immune exposure data available. Confirmation was obtained in vitro that a few CMV-associated chains are specific for CMV antigens. When the data were analyzed later, several of the most significant clusters appeared to be linked to common viral pathogens.

Sample: PBMCs. This sequence was found in a man in his fifties in good health and CMV-seropositive. The chain links TRBV9 to TRBJ2-5; a weak D match, TRBD1 (6 bases). As DNA, the CDR3 is TGTGCCAGCAGCGTCCGAGACTCAGGGGTCTCAGAGACCCAGTACTTC. As protein: CASSVRDSGVSETQYF.